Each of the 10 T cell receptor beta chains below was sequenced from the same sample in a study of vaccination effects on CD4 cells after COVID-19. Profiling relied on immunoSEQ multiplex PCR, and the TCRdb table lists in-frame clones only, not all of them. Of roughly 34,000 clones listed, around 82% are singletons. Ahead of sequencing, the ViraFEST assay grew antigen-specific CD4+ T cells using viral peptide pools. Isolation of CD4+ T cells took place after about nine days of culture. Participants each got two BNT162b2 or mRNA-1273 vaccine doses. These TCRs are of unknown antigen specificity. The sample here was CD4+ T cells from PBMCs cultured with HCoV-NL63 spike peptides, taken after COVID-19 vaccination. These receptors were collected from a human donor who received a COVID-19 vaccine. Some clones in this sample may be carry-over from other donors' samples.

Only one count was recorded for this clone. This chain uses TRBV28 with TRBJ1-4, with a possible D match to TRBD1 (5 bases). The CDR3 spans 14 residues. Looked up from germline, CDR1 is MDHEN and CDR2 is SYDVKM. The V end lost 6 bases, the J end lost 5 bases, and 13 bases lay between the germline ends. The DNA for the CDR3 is TGTGCCAGCAGACCGGGACGGAACAATGAAAAACTGTTTTTT. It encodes CASRPGRNNEKLFF.

The CDR3 DNA sequence: TGTGCCAGCAGCGGGACACGCTCTCAAGAGACCCAGTACTTC. It translates to CASSGTRSQETQYF. The J gene is TRBJ2-5, the V gene TRBV2, with TRBD1 as a possible D gene (6 bases). The germline gives CDR1 SNHLY, CDR2 FYNNEI. The germline V and J ends were trimmed by 6 bases and 2 bases, with 13 bases remaining between them. The CDR3 totals 14 residues.

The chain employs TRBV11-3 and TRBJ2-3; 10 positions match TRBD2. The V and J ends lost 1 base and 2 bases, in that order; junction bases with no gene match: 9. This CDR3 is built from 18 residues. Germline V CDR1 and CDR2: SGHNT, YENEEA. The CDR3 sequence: CASSLGLTSGSLTDTQYF. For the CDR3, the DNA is TGTGCCAGCAGCTTAGGATTGACTAGCGGGTCCCTCACAGATACGCAGTATTTT.

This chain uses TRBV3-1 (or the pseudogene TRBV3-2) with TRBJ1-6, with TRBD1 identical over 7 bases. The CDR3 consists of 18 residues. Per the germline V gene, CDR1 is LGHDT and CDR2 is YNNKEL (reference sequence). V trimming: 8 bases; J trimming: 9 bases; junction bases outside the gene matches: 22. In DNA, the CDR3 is TGTGCCAGCGGGGAGACAGGGCTACTGCCAATTCGCTTTTCACCCCTCCACTTT. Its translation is CASGETGLLPIRFSPLHF.

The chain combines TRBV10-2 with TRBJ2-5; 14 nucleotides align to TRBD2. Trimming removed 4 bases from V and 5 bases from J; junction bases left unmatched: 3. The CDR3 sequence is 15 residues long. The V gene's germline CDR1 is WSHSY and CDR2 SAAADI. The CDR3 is CASSGLAGGLETQYF. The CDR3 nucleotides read TGCGCCAGCAGTGGACTAGCGGGGGGGCTGGAGACCCAGTACTTC.

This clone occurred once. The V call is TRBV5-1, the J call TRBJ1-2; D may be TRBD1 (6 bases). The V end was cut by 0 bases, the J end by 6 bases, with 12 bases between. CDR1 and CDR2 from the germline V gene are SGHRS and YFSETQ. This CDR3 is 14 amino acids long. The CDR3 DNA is TGCGCCAGCAGCTTGGTTTCAGGGGAGGATGGCTACACCTTC. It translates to CASSLVSGEDGYTF.

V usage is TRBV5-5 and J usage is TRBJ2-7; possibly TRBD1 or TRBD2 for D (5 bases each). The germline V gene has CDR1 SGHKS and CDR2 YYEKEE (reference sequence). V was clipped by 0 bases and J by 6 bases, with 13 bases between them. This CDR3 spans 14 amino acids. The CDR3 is CASSLAWGTGEQYV. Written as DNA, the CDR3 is TGTGCCAGCAGCTTGGCGTGGGGGACGGGCGAGCAGTACGTC.

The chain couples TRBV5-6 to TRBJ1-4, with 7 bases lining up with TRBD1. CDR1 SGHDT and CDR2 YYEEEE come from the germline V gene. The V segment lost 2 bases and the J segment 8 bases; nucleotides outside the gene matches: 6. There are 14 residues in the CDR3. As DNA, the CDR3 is TGTGCCAGCAGCTTAAACAGGGGAAGAGAAAAACTGTTTTTT. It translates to CASSLNRGREKLFF.

This CDR3 is CASSPDRWVAGNTIYF. The CDR3 coding sequence is TGTGCCAGCAGCCCCGACCGATGGGTCGCCGGAAACACCATATATTTT. J is TRBJ1-3 and V is TRBV7-2; D call uncertain. Trimming took 5 bases from V and 4 from J, leaving 18 bases between them. This CDR3 region has 16 residues. Per germline, CDR1 SGHTA and CDR2 FQGNSA.

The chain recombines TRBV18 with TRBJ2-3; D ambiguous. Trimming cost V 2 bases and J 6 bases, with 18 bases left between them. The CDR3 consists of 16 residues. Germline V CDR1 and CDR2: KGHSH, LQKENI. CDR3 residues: CASSPVRSGTLDTQYF. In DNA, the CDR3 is TGTGCCAGCTCACCAGTTAGGTCAGGCACTCTGGATACGCAGTATTTT.